This note documents a single T cell receptor (beta chain) sequence. The data were obtained in a study of patients and donors after allogeneic stem cell transplantation. CDR1 is KGHDR and CDR2 is SFDVKD in the germline V gene. Trimming took 3 bases from V and 10 from J; bases not matched to a gene: 9. The CDR3 is made up of 16 amino acids. A single record per CDR3 protein comes from TCRdb applying MiXCR to the RT-PCR reads. The sample has about 410,000 distinct CDR3 sequences; under 20% are singletons. The source is a human donor who was either an allogeneic HSCT recipient or a stem cell or donor lymphocyte infusion donor (not recorded which). It is not recorded whose cells these are; they may come from a transplant donor. The sample consisted of blood, either unsorted or a sorted T cell fraction (not recorded which). J is TRBJ2-1 and V is TRBV24-1; 12 bases are a match to TRBD2. CDR3 nucleotides: TGTGCCACCAGTGATCTCCCGGCTAGCGGGAGGGTAGAGCAGTTCTTC. This codes for CATSDLPASGRVEQFF.